This TCR beta chain was retrieved from a study of T cells in Graves' hyperthyroidism and ophthalmopathy. General study findings and limits: Most thyroid clonotypes expanded above 0.001 appeared in blood too. The model identified upcoming ophthalmopathy a median about six months ahead of onset.

These patients, aged 18 to 65, had recently diagnosed hyperthyroidism lasting under 2 months. Patients having uncontrolled infection, another autoimmune disease, pregnancy or lactation were not included. Amplified TCR beta CDR3 regions came from RNA transcripts. TCR CDR3 regions were first amplified by RT-PCR with HTBI primers. TCRdb passed the multiplex PCR reads through MiXCR, listing each CDR3 protein once. The profile shows some 600,000 distinct CDR3 sequences, more than 45% of them singletons. The CDR3 extends over 15 amino acids. Losses at the gene ends were 6 bases for V and 5 bases for J; bases not matched to a gene: 7. The V gene's germline CDR1 is SEHNR and CDR2 FQNEAQ (reference sequence). This clonotype was counted only a few times. Its antigen is still unknown.

The chain couples TRBV7-9 to TRBJ2-5, with 12 bases identical to TRBD2. The sequenced sample consisted of peripheral blood or thyroid tissue (not recorded which). This sequence originates from a woman between 18 and 29 years old with Graves' hyperthyroidism. Here the CDR3 reads CASSHPSGRGETQYF. The CDR3, as DNA: TGTGCCAGCAGTCACCCTAGCGGGAGGGGCGAGACCCAGTACTTC.